These 32 T cell receptor beta chains came from one sample sequenced in a study of OX40 agonist ivuxolimab in advanced cancers. TCRdb keeps only in-frame clones here, not all; method: immunoSEQ multiplex PCR. This table holds about 150,000 clones, roughly nine tenths found once. This specimen consisted of CD4+ or CD8+ T cells sorted from blood, obtained in a trial of the OX40 agonist ivuxolimab. The receptors shown here come from an adult with an advanced solid tumor such as melanoma, head and neck, liver or kidney cancer.

V gene TRBV15 combines with J gene TRBJ1-1; possible D gene TRBD1, 6 bases. Trimming stripped 0 bases from V and 11 bases from J, with 13 bases between. Germline CDR1 and CDR2: LNHNV and YYDKDF (reference sequence). The CDR3 length is 13 residues. The CDR3 sequence is CATSRDVSGAAFF. In DNA form, the CDR3 reads TGTGCCACCAGCAGAGATGTGTCAGGGGCGGCTTTCTTT.

The gene calls are TRBV5-1 and TRBJ1-2, with D possibly being TRBD1 (5 bases). Germline values: CDR1 SGHRS, CDR2 YFSETQ. The CDR3 totals 14 residues. Trimming shortened V by 3 bases and J by 0 bases, and 9 bases separated the two germline ends. This CDR3 reads CASSSMTANYGYTF. The CDR3 DNA is TGCGCCAGCAGCTCGATGACAGCTAACTATGGCTACACCTTC.

This clone was recorded only once. The V and J genes are TRBV23-1 and TRBJ2-2, with 9 bases identical to TRBD2. TRBV23-1 is sorted into the ORF group, with uncertain function. Trimming cost V 7 bases and J 0 bases; bases outside gene matches: 12. The CDR3 is 18 residues long. The CDR3 region is CASKLMGGRDPNTGELFF. DNA for the CDR3: TGCGCCAGCAAATTAATGGGCGGGAGGGACCCGAACACCGGGGAGCTGTTTTTT.

V and J are TRBV6-4 and TRBJ1-2; D unresolved. Trimming took off 0 bases at V and 5 bases at J, with 4 bases between the two ends. Germline V CDR1 and CDR2: MRHNA, SNTAGT. The CDR3 has 12 residues. Written as DNA, the CDR3 is TGTGCCAGCAGTGACTCCGGATATGGCTACACCTTC. Encoded protein: CASSDSGYGYTF.

This rearrangement joins TRBV2 to TRBJ1-1, with D unclear. This CDR3 comprises 14 residues. The V gene lost 4 bases and the J gene lost 5 bases, with 14 bases spanning the gap. Germline-derived CDR1 and CDR2 are SNHLY and FYNNEI. CDR3 nucleotides: TGTGCCAGCAGTGGTCCCGCAAGATGGACTGAAGCTTTCTTT. It yields the protein CASSGPARWTEAFF.

The V and J genes are TRBV28 and TRBJ2-2; TRBD2 is a possible D gene (5 bases). The germline V gene encodes CDR1 MDHEN and CDR2 SYDVKM. The CDR3 totals 14 residues. Trimming pared 5 bases from V and 0 bases from J, leaving 7 bases between. The CDR3 sequence is CASSLGTNTGELFF. For the CDR3, the DNA is TGTGCCAGCAGTCTCGGGACGAACACCGGGGAGCTGTTTTTT.

The chain recombines TRBV4-3 with TRBJ2-3, with 14 bases lining up with TRBD2. V gave up 2 bases and J gave up 2 bases; unmatched junction bases: 6. Germline assignment: CDR1 LGHNA and CDR2 YSLEER. The CDR3 is made up of 18 amino acids. CDR3 in DNA: TGCGCCAGCAGCCAATTCCCGGGACTAGCGGGAGTCACAGATACGCAGTATTTT. Protein product: CASSQFPGLAGVTDTQYF.

The CDR3 sequence: CASTSGDSSYNEQFF. For the CDR3, the DNA is TGCGCCAGCACGAGCGGGGACAGCTCCTACAATGAGCAGTTCTTC. V is TRBV5-1 and J is TRBJ2-1, with D tentatively TRBD1 or TRBD2 (7 bases each). Trimming took 6 bases from V and 0 from J, leaving 13 bases between them. CDR3 length equals 15 residues. CDR1 and CDR2 from the germline V gene are SGHRS and YFSETQ.

Here the CDR3 reads CASSSGINEQFF. Here the CDR3 DNA reads TGTGCCAGCAGCTCCGGAATCAATGAGCAGTTCTTC. The V call is TRBV13, the J call TRBJ2-1; D is ambiguous. CDR1 and CDR2 (germline): PRHDT, FYEKMQ (reference sequence). Trimming cost V 4 bases and J 6 bases, with 7 bases left between them. The CDR3 spans 12 residues.

This chain connects TRBV27 to TRBJ2-2, with unresolved D. V shed 2 bases and J shed 0 bases, with 7 bases lying between them. This CDR3 has 15 amino acids. Per the germline V gene, CDR1 is MNHEY and CDR2 is SMNVEV (reference sequence). In DNA, the CDR3 is TGTGCCAGCAGTTTACTAAGGACGAACACCGGGGAGCTGTTTTTT. Its translation: CASSLLRTNTGELFF.

V and J are TRBV30 and TRBJ2-7, with D unresolved. The germline V and J ends were trimmed by 2 bases and 4 bases, with 12 bases remaining between them. The CDR3 contains 13 residues. The germline V gene has CDR1 GTSNPN and CDR2 SVGIG (reference sequence). Here the CDR3 DNA reads TGTGCCTGGAGTACTACGGTGCGGTACGAGCAGTACTTC. It codes for CAWSTTVRYEQYF.

The chain combines TRBV4-2 with TRBJ2-3, with D perhaps TRBD2 (6 bases). Germline V CDR1 and CDR2: LGHNA, YNFKEQ. There are 16 residues in the CDR3. V lost 1 base, J lost 4 bases, and 15 bases lay in between. The CDR3 here is CASSQVAASPADTQYF. CDR3 in DNA: TGTGCCAGCAGCCAAGTAGCGGCTAGTCCGGCAGATACGCAGTATTTT.

The chain couples TRBV19 to TRBJ2-7; D may be TRBD1 (6 bases). This CDR3 contains 13 residues. Trimming removed 4 bases at V and 3 bases at J, with 10 bases between. Germline CDR1 reads LNHDA; CDR2 reads SQIVND (reference sequence). The CDR3: CASSRDIYYEQYF. In DNA form, the CDR3 reads TGTGCCAGTAGTAGGGACATATACTACGAGCAGTACTTC. Full variable domain (missing parts from reference TRBV19 and TRBJ2-7): DGGITQSPKYLFRKEGQNVTLSCEQNLNHDAMYWYRQDPGQGLRLIYYSQIVNDFQKGDIAEGYSVSREKKESFPLTVTSAQKNPTAFYLCASSRDIYYEQYFGPGTRLTVT.

Note on this clone: Other DNA sequences in the same sample also yield this CDR3. The V and J genes are TRBV6-5 and TRBJ2-3; D might be TRBD1 (6 bases). CDR1 is MNHEY, CDR2 SVGAGI, per germline. V was cut by 6 bases and J by 0 bases, with 13 bases left in between. The CDR3 spans 15 residues. The CDR3 coding sequence is TGTGCCAGCAGCGTACAGGGTCAGAGCACAGATACGCAGTATTTT. Amino acids: CASSVQGQSTDTQYF.

V and J are TRBV28 and TRBJ1-5, with 8 bases aligning to TRBD1. Germline CDR1 MDHEN, CDR2 SYDVKM. CDR3 size: 14 residues. V shed 8 bases and J 1 base; nucleotides not matched to a gene: 4. CDR3 amino acids: CASEQGGSNQPQHF. The CDR3 region has the DNA TGTGCCAGCGAACAGGGGGGGAGCAATCAGCCCCAGCATTTT.

This clone showed up just once. V and J are TRBV5-1 and TRBJ2-3, with 12 bases lining up with TRBD1. Germline V gene lookup returns CDR1 SGHRS and CDR2 YFSETQ. The CDR3 covers 16 residues. Losses at the gene ends were 3 bases for V and 6 bases for J; bases not matched to a gene: 8. The DNA of the CDR3 is TGCGCCAGCAGCTGGGGACAGGGGGCGGATTTGGATACGCAGTATTTT. It yields the protein CASSWGQGADLDTQYF.

The chain employs TRBV29-1 and TRBJ2-1, with TRBD2 identical over 13 bases. V shed 6 bases, J shed 7 bases, and the junction held 12 bases outside the gene matches. The CDR3 covers 16 residues. CDR1 and CDR2 from the germline V gene are SQVTM and ANQGSEA. The CDR3 loop is CSVDPQPGLAGNEQFF. In DNA form, the CDR3 reads TGCAGCGTCGATCCGCAACCGGGACTAGCGGGAAATGAGCAGTTCTTC.

This clone was detected once. This chain joins TRBV5-1 and TRBJ2-3; 9 bases are a match to TRBD1. V dropped 4 bases and J dropped 5; count of bases not matched to a gene: 8. The CDR3 is 15 residues long. Germline CDR1 reads SGHRS; CDR2 reads YFSETQ. CDR3 region: CASSITGGWGDTQYF. CDR3 bases: TGCGCCAGCAGCATTACAGGGGGCTGGGGAGATACGCAGTATTTT. Drawing the rest from reference TRBV5-1 and TRBJ2-3, the complete variable domain is KAGVTQTPRYLIKTRGQQVTLSCSPISGHRSVSWYQQTPGQGLQFLFEYFSETQRNKGNFPGRFSGRQFSNSRSEMNVSTLELGDSALYLCASSITGGWGDTQYFGPGTRLTVL.

The chain links TRBV28 to TRBJ2-1; no reliable D call. Per germline, CDR1 MDHEN and CDR2 SYDVKM. The germline V and J ends were trimmed by 4 bases and 10 bases, with 8 bases remaining between them. The CDR3 runs to 11 residues. CDR3 nucleotides: TGTGCCAGCAGTTACAGAGAGGAGCAGTTCTTC. Amino acid sequence: CASSYREEQFF.

The chain combines TRBV12-5 with TRBJ1-1, with no clear D. V lost 1 base, J lost 0 bases, and 3 bases lay in between. Per germline, CDR1 LGHNT and CDR2 FRNRAP. This CDR3 spans 13 amino acids. The CDR3 DNA is TGTGCTAGTGGTTTGGAATTGAACACTGAAGCTTTCTTT. Its protein is CASGLELNTEAFF. Drawing the rest from reference TRBV12-5 and TRBJ1-1, the complete variable domain is DARVTQTPRHKVTEMGQEVTMRCQPILGHNTVFWYRQTMMQGLELLAYFRNRAPLDDSGMPKDRFSAEMPDATLATLKIQPSEPRDSAVYFCASGLELNTEAFFGQGTRLTVV.

The rearrangement joins TRBV19 to TRBJ1-5; D gene unclear. Trimming removed 7 bases from V and 0 bases from J, with 7 bases in between. Germline V gene lookup returns CDR1 LNHDA and CDR2 SQIVND (reference sequence). The CDR3 covers 13 residues. The chain's CDR3 is CASTSYSNQPQHF. As DNA, the CDR3 is TGTGCCAGTACCTCGTATAGCAATCAGCCCCAGCATTTT.

This clone was counted at least ten times. The V gene is TRBV28, the J gene TRBJ1-5, with TRBD1 matching 7 bases. The CDR3 totals 13 residues. With V trimmed by 4 bases and J by 7 bases, 4 bases remained unmatched. Germline assignment: CDR1 MDHEN and CDR2 SYDVKM. The CDR3 DNA sequence: TGTGCCAGCAGTTCAGGGGGTGAACAGCCCCAGCATTTT. Encoded protein: CASSSGGEQPQHF.

This clone was recorded once. The chain combines TRBV4-2 with TRBJ2-3, with D perhaps TRBD2 (6 bases). Germline V gene data show CDR1 as LGHNA and CDR2 as YNFKEQ. V lost 3 bases and J lost 4, with 26 bases in between. This CDR3 is built from 19 residues. The CDR3 reads CASSQDIPGGVLRADTQYF. Here the CDR3 DNA reads TGTGCCAGCAGCCAGGATATACCCGGCGGGGTACTCAGGGCAGATACGCAGTATTTT.

The gene calls are TRBV11-2 and TRBJ1-4, with 10 bases aligning to TRBD1. The CDR3 contains 16 residues. Germline V gene sequence: CDR1 SGHAT, CDR2 FQNNGV. Trimming took 5 bases from V and 7 from J; bases not matched to a gene: 10. CDR3 sequence reads: CASSPTPTGGGEKLFF. Written as DNA, the CDR3 is TGTGCCAGCAGCCCGACCCCGACAGGGGGCGGTGAAAAACTGTTTTTT.

V usage is TRBV2 and J usage is TRBJ1-3, with TRBD1 matching 7 bases. The CDR3 covers 13 residues. J lost 9 bases, V lost 7 bases, and 9 bases had no gene match. Germline V CDR1 and CDR2: SNHLY, FYNNEI. The CDR3, as DNA: TGTGCCAGCACCGTGTGGACAGGATCCACCATATATTTT. This translates into CASTVWTGSTIYF.

The chain is built from TRBV19 and TRBJ1-2; D perhaps matches TRBD1 (6 bases). The ends were cut back, 6 bases at V and 4 bases at J, with 15 bases in the middle. Germline V gene lookup returns CDR1 LNHDA and CDR2 SQIVND (reference sequence). This CDR3 contains 14 residues. The CDR3 reads CASRKSDSFYGYTF. CDR3 in DNA: TGTGCCAGTAGGAAGTCGGACAGCTTCTATGGCTACACCTTC.

This clone was recorded once. The rearrangement joins TRBV28 to TRBJ1-5; D is possibly TRBD1 (5 bases). From germline, CDR1 is MDHEN and CDR2 SYDVKM. This CDR3 contains 12 residues. V was cut by 9 bases and J by 4 bases, with 10 bases left in between. Here the CDR3 reads CASFRGNQPQHF. Written as DNA, the CDR3 is TGTGCCAGTTTTAGGGGTAATCAGCCCCAGCATTTT.

This clone has just one count. This rearrangement joins TRBV7-8 to TRBJ2-7; D gene unclear. From germline, CDR1 is SGHVS and CDR2 FQNEAQ. The CDR3 contains 13 residues. V was shortened by 1 base and J by 2 bases, with 6 bases between the two germline ends. This CDR3 reads CASSLGSPYEQYF. The CDR3 DNA sequence: TGTGCCAGCAGCTTAGGATCACCCTACGAGCAGTACTTC.

The chain carries TRBV12-5 and TRBJ2-1; D is perhaps TRBD1 or TRBD2 (5 bases each). The length of the CDR3 is 12 residues. V lost 3 bases and J 9 bases, leaving 9 bases between the germline ends. Germline V CDR1 and CDR2: LGHNT, FRNRAP. CDR3 sequence: CASGLGGGEQFF. CDR3 sequence (DNA): TGTGCTAGTGGTTTAGGTGGGGGTGAGCAGTTCTTC. Looking up the rest from reference TRBV12-5 and TRBJ2-1 gives the full variable domain: DARVTQTPRHKVTEMGQEVTMRCQPILGHNTVFWYRQTMMQGLELLAYFRNRAPLDDSGMPKDRFSAEMPDATLATLKIQPSEPRDSAVYFCASGLGGGEQFFGPGTRLTVL.

V gene TRBV4-3 combines with J gene TRBJ2-2; 7 bases line up with TRBD1. V shed 3 bases and J 2 bases; nucleotides not matched to a gene: 15. Germline V CDR1 and CDR2: LGHNA, YSLEER. The CDR3 extends over 19 amino acids. CDR3 residues: CASSHYHGAGTANTGELFF. CDR3 nucleotides: TGCGCCAGCAGCCACTACCACGGGGCCGGGACAGCTAACACCGGGGAGCTGTTTTTT.

The genes are TRBV5-1 and TRBJ1-3; TRBD1 might be the D (5 bases). Trimming cost V 5 bases and J 8 bases, with 20 bases left between them. The germline CDR1 and CDR2 sequences are SGHRS and YFSETQ. The CDR3 loop spans 15 amino acids. CDR3 region: CASSLRGASEDTIYF. The CDR3 DNA sequence: TGCGCCAGCAGTTTAAGAGGGGCCTCAGAAGACACCATATATTTT.

For the CDR3, the DNA is TGTGCCAGCAGACTCTGGGACGGGACTGAAGCTTTCTTT. Translating gives CASRLWDGTEAFF. The rearrangement links TRBV28 to TRBJ1-1; maybe TRBD1 (5 bases). CDR3 length: 13 amino acids. Trimming shortened V by 6 bases and J by 5 bases, and 13 bases separated the two germline ends. Germline V lookup: CDR1 MDHEN, CDR2 SYDVKM.